This is a list of T cell receptor beta chains from one sample in a study of identical twins. TCRdb redid the calling of the 5' RACE reads with MiXCR, one entry per CDR3 protein. Of about 570,000 distinct CDR3 sequences in the sample, 9.5% to 10% were seen once. The data also belong to a second study, concerning yellow fever vaccine responses in identical twins.

The sequenced sample consisted of PBMCs. These receptors were taken from a woman younger than 30 in good health. CDR3s leave out the opening cysteine and the closing phenylalanine or tryptophan.

TRBV7-2	TRBJ2-3	ASSLASTPGTGDTDTQY
TRBV28	TRBJ2-7	ASTAIGTATYEQY
TRBV5-1	TRBJ1-1	ASSTPDRAEAF
TRBV30	TRBJ2-1	AWSVSGRANEQF
TRBV6-1	TRBJ1-5	ASSGQGYQPQH
TRBV5-5	TRBJ2-7	ASSFLTGLREQY
TRBV5-1	TRBJ2-3	ASSLAVALAGGLGIDTQY
TRBV9	TRBJ2-1	ASSVGDASVSEQF
TRBV2	TRBJ2-2	ASSEQPQRVGELF
TRBV29-1	TRBJ2-7	SVERVQAGPSEQY
TRBV28	TRBJ1-5	ASRKTGVSNQPQH
TRBV7-9	TRBJ2-5	ASSPGGGSGETQY
TRBV7-9	TRBJ2-7	ASSSNPREQY
TRBV4-1	TRBJ2-7	ASSQDSGQGTYEQY
TRBV20-1	TRBJ1-1	SARRNTEAF
TRBV5-1	TRBJ2-1	ASSARDRAYNEQF
TRBV29-1	TRBJ2-1	SVERVLTNEQF
TRBV20-1	TRBJ1-6	SAYTQGGGNSPLH
TRBV3-1	TRBJ2-1	ASSQGKGPTYNEQF
TRBV7-9	TRBJ1-2	ASSLQSSYGYT
TRBV5-1	TRBJ2-7	ACRRVPDPEQY
TRBV7-9	TRBJ2-7	ASSPRLSEQY
TRBV25-1	TRBJ2-1	ASSELAGESSYNEQF
TRBV5-1	TRBJ1-6	ASSLLGDNNSPLH
TRBV12-3/TRBV12-4	TRBJ1-1	ASSLPAENTEAF
TRBV5-1	TRBJ2-3	ASSAGLAGVAGTDTQY
TRBV20-1	TRBJ1-4	SAQTGKNEKLF
TRBV29-1	TRBJ1-4	SARGGGEGEKLF
TRBV10-3	TRBJ1-1	AISGEGGNTEAF
TRBV3-1	TRBJ2-3	ASSPWTGPDTQY
TRBV12-3/TRBV12-4	TRBJ2-3	ASSEERGGADTQY
TRBV28	TRBJ2-1	ASSLSPTSYF
TRBV6-2/TRBV6-3	TRBJ2-3	ASSTGLAVSTDTQY
TRBV6-5	TRBJ2-7	ASSYITRSGEQY
TRBV5-6	TRBJ2-1	ASSGRAVEEQF
TRBV27	TRBJ2-1	ASSPGGRYEQF
TRBV13	TRBJ2-7	ASSFPQEGEPSYEQY
TRBV4-3	TRBJ2-7	ASSQDYGTSLSYEQY
TRBV5-6	TRBJ1-4	ASSLFDRYNEKLF
TRBV5-1	TRBJ2-5	ASSLSVGGIQETQY
TRBV7-9	TRBJ2-5	ASSLVGNGTLETQY
TRBV5-1	TRBJ2-7	ASSLRQNYEQY
TRBV29-1	TRBJ1-2	SVDPGTGGNYGYT
TRBV4-2	TRBJ1-2	ASSQVSNYGYT
TRBV5-1	TRBJ2-7	ASSILGTGTYEQY
TRBV7-2	TRBJ2-1	ASSFTRRGPPNEQF
TRBV20-1	TRBJ2-2	SARSSGRATGELF
TRBV5-6	TRBJ2-7	ASSWNRGRFGHEQY
TRBV12-3/TRBV12-4	TRBJ2-1	ASSSTEKLYNEQF
TRBV20-1	TRBJ2-5	SARDLRTDLGPGETQY
TRBV7-9	TRBJ1-6	ASSPQGLSSPLH
TRBV19	TRBJ2-4	ASAGTSGGRAKNIQY
TRBV5-1	TRBJ2-5	ASSYSTGVETQY
TRBV12-3/TRBV12-4	TRBJ1-2	ASALAFSHLGYT
TRBV20-1	TRBJ2-7	SAQTAGGTYEQY